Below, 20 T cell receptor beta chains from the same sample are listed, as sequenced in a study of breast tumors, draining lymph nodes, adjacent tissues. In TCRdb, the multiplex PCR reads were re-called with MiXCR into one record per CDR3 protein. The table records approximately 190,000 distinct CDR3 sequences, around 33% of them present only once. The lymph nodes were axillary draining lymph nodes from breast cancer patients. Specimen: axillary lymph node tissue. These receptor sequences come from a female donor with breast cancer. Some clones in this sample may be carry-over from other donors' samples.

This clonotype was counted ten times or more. The CDR3: CASKPLSRVEDTQYF. CDR3 nucleotides: TGTGCCAGCAAGCCCTTAAGTCGAGTGGAAGATACGCAGTATTTT. The chain joins TRBV6-5 to TRBJ2-3; D ambiguous. This CDR3 has 15 amino acids. The germline V and J ends were trimmed by 7 bases and 5 bases, with 19 bases remaining between them. In germline, CDR1 is MNHEY, CDR2 SVGAGI.

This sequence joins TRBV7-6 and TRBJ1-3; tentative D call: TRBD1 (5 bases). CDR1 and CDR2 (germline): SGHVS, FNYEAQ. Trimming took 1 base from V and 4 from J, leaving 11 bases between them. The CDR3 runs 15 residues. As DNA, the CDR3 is TGTGCCAGCAGCTTAGACCCAGGGTCCGGAAACACCATATATTTT. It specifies CASSLDPGSGNTIYF.

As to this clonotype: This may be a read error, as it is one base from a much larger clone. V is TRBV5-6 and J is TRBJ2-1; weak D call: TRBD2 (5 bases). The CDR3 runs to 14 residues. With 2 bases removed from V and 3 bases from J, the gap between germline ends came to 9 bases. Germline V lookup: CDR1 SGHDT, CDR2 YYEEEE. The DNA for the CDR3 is TGTGCCAGCAGCTTAGGCGAGGGCTACAATGAGCAGTTCTTC. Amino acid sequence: CASSLGEGYNEQFF. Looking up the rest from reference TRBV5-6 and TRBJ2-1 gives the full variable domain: DAGVTQSPTHLIKTRGQQVTLRCSPKSGHDTVSWYQQALGQGPQFIFQYYEEEERQRGNFPDRFSGHQFPNYSSELNVNALLLGDSALYLCASSLGEGYNEQFFGPGTRLTVL.

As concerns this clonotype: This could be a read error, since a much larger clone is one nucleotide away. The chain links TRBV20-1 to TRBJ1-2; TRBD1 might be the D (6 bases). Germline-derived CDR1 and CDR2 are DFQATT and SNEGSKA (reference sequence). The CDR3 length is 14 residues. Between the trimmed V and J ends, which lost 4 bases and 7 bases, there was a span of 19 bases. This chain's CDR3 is CSAKGELGLSGYTF. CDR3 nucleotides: TGCAGTGCTAAGGGGGAATTAGGGTTATCTGGCTACACCTTC.

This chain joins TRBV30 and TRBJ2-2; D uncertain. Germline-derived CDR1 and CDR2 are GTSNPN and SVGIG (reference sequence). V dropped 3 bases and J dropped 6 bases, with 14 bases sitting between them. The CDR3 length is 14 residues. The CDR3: CAWSLRPIPGELFF. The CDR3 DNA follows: TGTGCCTGGAGCTTGCGCCCGATTCCCGGGGAGCTGTTTTTT.

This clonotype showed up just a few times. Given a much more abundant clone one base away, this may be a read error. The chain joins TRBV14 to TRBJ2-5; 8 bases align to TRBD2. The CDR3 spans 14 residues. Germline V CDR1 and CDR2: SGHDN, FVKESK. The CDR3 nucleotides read TGTGCCAGCAGTCCTAGCGGGTCAAGGGGGACCCAGTCCTTC. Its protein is CASSPSGSRGTQSF.

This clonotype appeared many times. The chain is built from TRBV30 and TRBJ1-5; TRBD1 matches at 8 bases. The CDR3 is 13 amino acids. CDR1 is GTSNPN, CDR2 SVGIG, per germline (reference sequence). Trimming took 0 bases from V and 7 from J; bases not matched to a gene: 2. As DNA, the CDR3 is TGTGCCTGGAGTGTACGGGACAGGCAGCCCCAGCATTTT. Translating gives CAWSVRDRQPQHF.

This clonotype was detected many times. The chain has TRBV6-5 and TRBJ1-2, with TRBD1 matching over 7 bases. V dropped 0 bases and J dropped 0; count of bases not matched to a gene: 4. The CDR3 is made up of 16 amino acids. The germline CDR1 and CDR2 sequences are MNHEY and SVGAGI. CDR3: CASSYSARGSNYGYTF. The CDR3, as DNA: TGTGCCAGCAGTTACTCCGCCAGGGGGTCTAACTATGGCTACACCTTC.

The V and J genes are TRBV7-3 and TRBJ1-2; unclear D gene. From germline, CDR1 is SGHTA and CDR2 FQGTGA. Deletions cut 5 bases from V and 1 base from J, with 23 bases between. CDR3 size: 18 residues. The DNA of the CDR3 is TGTGCCAGCAGCCCCAGGAGGGCGTTTGAGGTGGGTAACTATGGCTACACCTTC. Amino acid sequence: CASSPRRAFEVGNYGYTF.

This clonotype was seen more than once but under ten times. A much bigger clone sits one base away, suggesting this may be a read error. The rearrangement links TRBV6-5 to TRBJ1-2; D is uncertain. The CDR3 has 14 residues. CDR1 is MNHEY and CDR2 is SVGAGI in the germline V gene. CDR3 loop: CAGSYSSGRAGYTF. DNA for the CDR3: TGTGCCGGCAGTTACTCTTCAGGAAGGGCTGGCTACACCTTC.

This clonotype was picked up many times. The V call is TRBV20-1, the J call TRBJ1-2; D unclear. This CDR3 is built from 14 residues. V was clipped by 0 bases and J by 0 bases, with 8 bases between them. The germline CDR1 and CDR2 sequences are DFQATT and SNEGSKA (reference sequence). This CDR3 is CSAREGSTNYGYTF. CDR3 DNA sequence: TGCAGTGCTAGAGAGGGCAGCACTAACTATGGCTACACCTTC.

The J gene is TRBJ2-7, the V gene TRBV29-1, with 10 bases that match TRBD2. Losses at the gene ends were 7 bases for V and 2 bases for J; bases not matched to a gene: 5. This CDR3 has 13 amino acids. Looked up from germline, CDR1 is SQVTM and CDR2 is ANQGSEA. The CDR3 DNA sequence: TGCAGCGCCTCAGCGGGGGGGGCCTACGAGCAGTACTTC. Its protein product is CSASAGGAYEQYF.

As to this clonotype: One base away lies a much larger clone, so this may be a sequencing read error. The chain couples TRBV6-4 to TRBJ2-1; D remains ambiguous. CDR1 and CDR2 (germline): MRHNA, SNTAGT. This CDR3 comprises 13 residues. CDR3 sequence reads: CASGDELYNEQFF. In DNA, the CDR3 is TGTGCCAGCGGTGACGAACTGTACAATGAGCAGTTCTTC.

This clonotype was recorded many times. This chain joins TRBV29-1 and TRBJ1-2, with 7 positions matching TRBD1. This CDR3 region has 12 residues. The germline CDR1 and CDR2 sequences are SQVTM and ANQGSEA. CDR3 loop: CRAGTELNGYTF. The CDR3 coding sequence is TGCAGGGCCGGGACAGAGCTTAATGGCTACACCTTC.

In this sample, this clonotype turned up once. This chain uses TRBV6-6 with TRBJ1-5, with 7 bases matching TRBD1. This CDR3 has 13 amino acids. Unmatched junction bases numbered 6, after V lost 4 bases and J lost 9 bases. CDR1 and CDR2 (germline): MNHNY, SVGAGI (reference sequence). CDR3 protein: CASSSSQGRPQHF. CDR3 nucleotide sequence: TGTGCCAGCAGTTCTTCACAGGGGAGGCCCCAGCATTTT.

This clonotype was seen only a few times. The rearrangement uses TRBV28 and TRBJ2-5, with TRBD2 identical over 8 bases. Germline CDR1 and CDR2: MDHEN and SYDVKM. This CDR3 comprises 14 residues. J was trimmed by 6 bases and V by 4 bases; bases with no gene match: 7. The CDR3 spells CASSSQRELKTQYF. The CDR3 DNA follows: TGTGCCAGCAGTTCCCAGCGGGAGTTGAAGACCCAGTACTTC.

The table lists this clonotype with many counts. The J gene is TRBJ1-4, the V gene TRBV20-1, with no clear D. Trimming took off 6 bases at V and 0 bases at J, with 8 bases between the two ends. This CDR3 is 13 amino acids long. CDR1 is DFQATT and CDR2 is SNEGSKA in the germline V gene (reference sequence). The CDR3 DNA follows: TGCAGTGCGAGGCGTGCAACTAATGAAAAACTGTTTTTT. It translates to CSARRATNEKLFF.

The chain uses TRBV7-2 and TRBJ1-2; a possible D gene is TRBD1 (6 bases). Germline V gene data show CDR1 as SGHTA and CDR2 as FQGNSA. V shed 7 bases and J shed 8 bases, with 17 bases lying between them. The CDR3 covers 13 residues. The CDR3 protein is CASNLGGSGGYTF. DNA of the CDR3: TGTGCCAGCAATCTAGGGGGGTCGGGCGGCTACACCTTC. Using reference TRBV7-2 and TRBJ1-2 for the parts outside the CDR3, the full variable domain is GAGVSQSPSNKVTEKGKDVELRCDPISGHTALYWYRQSLGQGLEFLIYFQGNSAPDKSGLPSDRFSAERTGGSVSTLTIQRTQQEDSAVYLCASNLGGSGGYTFGSGTRLTVV.

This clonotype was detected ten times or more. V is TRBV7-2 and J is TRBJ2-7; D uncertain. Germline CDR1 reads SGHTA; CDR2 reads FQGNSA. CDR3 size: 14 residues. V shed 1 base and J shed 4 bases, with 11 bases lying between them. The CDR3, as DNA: TGTGCCAGCAGCTTAGATTCGACAAGATACGAGCAGTACTTC. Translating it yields CASSLDSTRYEQYF.

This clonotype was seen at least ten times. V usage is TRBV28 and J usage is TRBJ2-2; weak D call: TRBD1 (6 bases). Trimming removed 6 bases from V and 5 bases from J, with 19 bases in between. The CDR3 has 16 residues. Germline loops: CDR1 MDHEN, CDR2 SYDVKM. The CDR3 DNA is TGTGCCAGCAGCCAAAGACAGGCTGTTCATACCGGGGAGCTGTTTTTT. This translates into CASSQRQAVHTGELFF.